This TCR beta chain was sequenced in a study of Ad26.COV2.S vaccination and SARS-CoV-2 variants. Overall study findings and caveats: Across vaccine and placebo recipients, the breadth of non-spike TCRs was similar.

Using immunoSEQ multiplex PCR, the repertoire was profiled, and TCRdb retains in-frame clones only, with some absent. The sample contains hundreds of thousands of clones, approximately 85% of which appear only once. Remarks on this clone: Its target is not known.

Treatment indicated: some 20 received Ad26.COV2.S at low or high dose, single or two shots; roughly five received placebo; per-sample allocation not given. Following the first vaccine or placebo injection, samples were taken on day 63. The sample here was peripheral blood, taken in a trial of Ad26.COV2.S vaccine versus placebo. The source of this sequence is a person aged 18-60 years who received the Ad26.COV2.S COVID-19 vaccine or a placebo.

The CDR3 sequence is CASSTPRDSYEQYF. The CDR3 nucleotides are TGTGCCAGCAGCACCCCTAGGGACTCCTACGAGCAGTACTTC. The V call is TRBV7-9, the J call TRBJ2-7, with unresolved D. The V end lost 5 bases, the J end lost 0 bases, and 11 bases lay between the germline ends. The CDR3 extends over 14 amino acids. Germline-derived CDR1 and CDR2 are SEHNR and FQNEAQ (reference sequence).